What follows are 18 T cell receptor beta chains derived from one specimen sequenced in a study of PD-1 blockade in classical Hodgkin lymphoma (dated by TCRdb to 2018 to 2020). Explained via the paper, the time point label denotes: newly diagnosed, previously untreated cHL patient sample. Receptor amplification or capture employed the immunoSEQ multiplex PCR assay. The clones in this table, taken by TCRdb from immuneACCESS, are in-frame only. Not every clone is retained; where verified, under half of the shortfall comes from an unresolved V gene, and the cause of the rest is unknown. This sample comprises some 70,000 clones, about 93% of them detected only once. About 2.5% of the sample is in the top ten clones. The sample was peripheral blood mononuclear cells (PBMCs). The receptors originated from a human donor with classical Hodgkin lymphoma.

V and J are TRBV29-1 and TRBJ2-5; maybe TRBD1 (5 bases). Per the germline V gene, CDR1 is SQVTM and CDR2 is ANQGSEA. The V end was cut by 4 bases, the J end by 6 bases, with 9 bases between. The CDR3 consists of 11 residues. The CDR3 DNA reads as TGCAGCGTTGCCAGGGAAAAGACCCAGTACTTC. Residues: CSVAREKTQYF.

This clone was detected only once. The V and J genes are TRBV28 and TRBJ2-5, with D unclear. The CDR3 is made up of 12 amino acids. In germline, CDR1 is MDHEN, CDR2 SYDVKM. Trimming removed 7 bases from V and 1 base from J, with 7 bases in between. This CDR3 reads CASTSLQETQYF. In nucleotides, the CDR3 is TGTGCCAGCACCAGCCTCCAAGAGACCCAGTACTTC.

The CDR3 protein is CASSYWDRTGKWYTF. DNA for the CDR3: TGTGCCAGCAGTTATTGGGACAGGACAGGGAAGTGGTACACCTTC. The gene calls are TRBV6-5 and TRBJ1-2, with 8 nucleotides matching TRBD1. This CDR3 has 15 amino acids. CDR1 and CDR2 (germline): MNHEY, SVGAGI. With 3 bases clipped from V and 11 bases from J, the junction kept 14 bases outside the gene matches.

The V gene is TRBV7-2, the J gene TRBJ1-5; TRBD1 is a possible D gene (5 bases). V was shortened by 2 bases and J by 4 bases, with 9 bases between the two germline ends. CDR1 SGHTA and CDR2 FQGNSA come from the germline V gene. This CDR3 has 14 residues. CDR3 sequence: CASSLNSGNQPQHF. In DNA form, the CDR3 reads TGTGCCAGCAGCTTAAATTCAGGGAATCAGCCCCAGCATTTT.

This chain links TRBV6-6 with TRBJ2-4; no clear D. Germline CDR1 reads MNHNY; CDR2 reads SVGAGI (reference sequence). The CDR3 is made up of 11 amino acids. Trimming pared 6 bases from V and 9 bases from J, leaving 9 bases between. CDR3 in amino acids: CASSPQIIQYF. The DNA of the CDR3 is TGTGCCAGCAGCCCACAAATCATTCAGTACTTC.

V usage is TRBV7-3 and J usage is TRBJ2-1; the D gene could be TRBD1 or TRBD2 (6 bases each). The CDR3 extends over 18 amino acids. Germline loops: CDR1 SGHTA, CDR2 FQGTGA. V was trimmed by 4 bases and J by 2 bases, leaving 21 bases between them. The CDR3 sequence: CASSSLGRRGAAYNEQFF. As DNA, the CDR3 is TGTGCCAGCAGCTCGCTGGGACGGAGGGGGGCGGCCTACAATGAGCAGTTCTTC.

About this clone itself: Distinct nucleotide sequences in the sample also encode this CDR3. V is TRBV19 and J is TRBJ2-7, with 12 bases fitting TRBD1. The J segment lost 2 bases and the V segment lost 4 bases, leaving 6 bases of the junction unmatched. From germline, CDR1 is LNHDA and CDR2 SQIVND (reference sequence). This CDR3 is 16 amino acids long. DNA for the CDR3: TGTGCCAGTAGTACTAGGGACAGGGGGCGCCCCTACGAGCAGTACTTC. Translation: CASSTRDRGRPYEQYF. The variable domain in full, completed from reference TRBV19 and TRBJ2-7, reads DGGITQSPKYLFRKEGQNVTLSCEQNLNHDAMYWYRQDPGQGLRLIYYSQIVNDFQKGDIAEGYSVSREKKESFPLTVTSAQKNPTAFYLCASSTRDRGRPYEQYFGPGTRLTVT.

The CDR3 DNA is TGTGCCAGCACCCCAGCAACCAAGGTCGCGCAGTACTTC. Its translation is CASTPATKVAQYF. The chain is built from TRBV6-5 and TRBJ2-7, with unresolved D. Trimming pared 7 bases from V and 9 bases from J, leaving 19 bases between. Germline CDR1 is MNHEY and CDR2 is SVGAGI. The CDR3 covers 13 residues.

This clone came up once. The gene calls are TRBV30 and TRBJ1-3; 7 nucleotides line up with TRBD1. The CDR3 contains 15 residues. Trimming took 4 bases from V and 6 from J; bases not matched to a gene: 12. The V gene's germline CDR1 is GTSNPN and CDR2 SVGIG (reference sequence). The CDR3 DNA sequence: TGTGCCTGGACCCTCAGGGGGACACTGTCAAACACCATATATTTT. Translated: CAWTLRGTLSNTIYF.

The chain carries TRBV19 and TRBJ1-6; D is unresolved. CDR3 size: 16 residues. V shed 5 bases and J shed 7 bases, with 18 bases lying between them. Germline values: CDR1 LNHDA, CDR2 SQIVND (reference sequence). CDR3 protein: CASSPNPGRVNSPLHF. CDR3 DNA sequence: TGTGCCAGTAGTCCCAACCCCGGACGGGTAAATTCACCCCTCCACTTT.

In this sample, this clone turned up a few times. The CDR3 region is CASSKAQGSNQPQHF. DNA of the CDR3: TGTGCCAGCAGCAAAGCGCAGGGGTCCAATCAGCCCCAGCATTTT. The genes are TRBV21-1 and TRBJ1-5; TRBD1, the D gene given by the table, was not confirmed from the DNA. TRBV21-1 is deemed a pseudogene. CDR3 length equals 15 residues.

The V gene is TRBV18, the J gene TRBJ2-2; D could derive from TRBD1 or TRBD2 (5 bases each). The V gene lost 4 bases and the J gene lost 0 bases, with 9 bases spanning the gap. Germline CDR1 KGHSH, CDR2 LQKENI. The CDR3 length is 15 residues. In DNA form, the CDR3 reads TGTGCCAGCTCACGAGGGACGGCGAACACCGGGGAGCTGTTTTTT. Its protein is CASSRGTANTGELFF.

The chain has TRBV6-6 and TRBJ1-2, with D tentatively TRBD1 (5 bases). The CDR3 covers 14 residues. Germline CDR1 and CDR2: MNHNY and SVGAGI (reference sequence). V lost 1 base to trimming and J lost 8 bases, with 14 bases between them. The CDR3: CASSYFRGVGGYTF. In DNA, the CDR3 is TGTGCCAGCAGTTACTTCCGAGGGGTAGGGGGCTACACCTTC.

This chain's CDR3 is CASSPPGNGEQYF. CDR3 nucleotide sequence: TGTGCCAGCTCACCACCGGGGAATGGCGAGCAGTACTTC. The J gene is TRBJ2-7, the V gene TRBV18; D is ambiguous. This CDR3 has 13 amino acids. Germline V CDR1 and CDR2: KGHSH, LQKENI. V dropped 0 bases and J dropped 6 bases, with 9 bases sitting between them.

The chain joins TRBV29-1 to TRBJ2-2, with 7 bases lining up with TRBD1. CDR3 length: 15 amino acids. Germline V lookup: CDR1 SQVTM, CDR2 ANQGSEA. V dropped 2 bases and J dropped 5; count of bases not matched to a gene: 8. DNA of the CDR3: TGCAGCGTTGAAATGGCAGGGGGTATGACCGGGGAGCTGTTTTTT. Translation gives CSVEMAGGMTGELFF.

The gene calls are TRBV6-1 and TRBJ2-7; 13 bases map to TRBD2. The ends lost 4 bases at V and 1 base at J; junction bases unmatched: 7. This CDR3 has 17 amino acids. Germline V gene sequence: CDR1 MNHNS, CDR2 SASEGT. The CDR3 DNA reads TGTGCCAGCAGTGGACTAGCGGGAGGTATAGGTTCCTACGAGCAGTACTTC. This codes for CASSGLAGGIGSYEQYF.

The rearrangement links TRBV9 to TRBJ2-1; perhaps TRBD2 as D (6 bases). Germline V lookup: CDR1 SGDLS, CDR2 YYNGEE. The CDR3 is 15 residues long. The V end was cut by 3 bases, the J end by 8 bases, with 18 bases between. The chain's CDR3 is CASSGLAGGPHEQFF. In nucleotides, the CDR3 is TGTGCCAGCAGCGGGTTAGCTGGAGGGCCCCATGAGCAGTTCTTC. The full variable domain, rest sourced from reference TRBV9 and TRBJ2-1, is DSGVTQTPKHLITATGQRVTLRCSPRSGDLSVYWYQQSLDQGLQFLIQYYNGEERAKGNILERFSAQQFPDLHSELNLSSLELGDSALYFCASSGLAGGPHEQFFGPGTRLTVL.

This chain connects TRBV5-1 to TRBJ1-2; the D gene is possibly TRBD1 (5 bases). Germline-derived CDR1 and CDR2 are SGHRS and YFSETQ. There are 14 residues in the CDR3. The germline V and J ends were trimmed by 7 bases and 3 bases, with 16 bases remaining between them. CDR3 coding DNA: TGCGCCAGCTCCCAGGGTCTCAATTACTATGGCTACACCTTC. Translation gives CASSQGLNYYGYTF.